Each of the 14 T cell receptor beta chains below was sequenced from the same sample in a study of T cell responses to AZD1222 COVID-19 vaccine. Here immunoSEQ multiplex PCR was the method, and the copy in TCRdb shows in-frame clones only, minus some. This sample has over 45,000 clones, with roughly nine tenths found just once. Sequenced material: peripheral blood, taken on day 0 of AZD1222 vaccination. The source is an adult in good health.

The chain links TRBV28 to TRBJ1-2; D not certain. Germline-derived CDR1 and CDR2 are MDHEN and SYDVKM. Trimming removed 5 bases from V and 4 bases from J, with 8 bases in between. The CDR3 consists of 12 residues. CDR3 in DNA: TGTGCCAGCAGTGTAACCTCCTATGGCTACACCTTC. The encoded protein is CASSVTSYGYTF.

The chain carries TRBV5-1 and TRBJ2-7; D is possibly TRBD2 (5 bases). Germline V gene lookup returns CDR1 SGHRS and CDR2 YFSETQ. The ends were cut back, 1 base at V and 0 bases at J, with 17 bases in the middle. This CDR3 is built from 17 residues. The chain's CDR3 is CASSLRFRQSGSYEQYF. The CDR3 nucleotides read TGCGCCAGCAGCTTGAGATTTAGGCAGAGCGGCTCCTACGAGCAGTACTTC. Combining the CDR3 with reference TRBV5-1 and TRBJ2-7 gives the whole variable domain KAGVTQTPRYLIKTRGQQVTLSCSPISGHRSVSWYQQTPGQGLQFLFEYFSETQRNKGNFPGRFSGRQFSNSRSEMNVSTLELGDSALYLCASSLRFRQSGSYEQYFGPGTRLTVT.

CDR3 nucleotide sequence: TGTGCCAGCAGTTACGGCCAGGGGGACTTAGGGGAGCAGTACTTC. The encoded protein is CASSYGQGDLGEQYF. The chain links TRBV6-5 to TRBJ2-7; weak D call: TRBD1 (7 bases). Trimming shortened V by 2 bases and J by 7 bases, and 18 bases separated the two germline ends. Germline V gives CDR1 MNHEY, CDR2 SVGAGI. The CDR3 loop spans 15 amino acids.

The V and J genes are TRBV7-2 and TRBJ2-1; D ambiguous. Trimming cost V 2 bases and J 3 bases, with 5 bases left between them. This CDR3 has 13 residues. In germline, CDR1 is SGHTA, CDR2 FQGNSA. The CDR3 loop reads CASSLILYNEQFF. The CDR3 region has the DNA TGTGCCAGCAGCTTAATTCTCTACAATGAGCAGTTCTTC.

J is TRBJ2-1 and V is TRBV12-5; 9 nucleotides line up with TRBD2. The J segment lost 7 bases and the V segment lost 1 base, leaving 2 bases of the junction unmatched. The V gene's germline CDR1 is LGHNT and CDR2 FRNRAP. The CDR3 has 14 residues. CDR3 in amino acids: CASGLAGLANEQFF. The DNA for the CDR3 is TGTGCTAGTGGTTTGGCCGGACTAGCGAATGAGCAGTTCTTC.

The chain joins TRBV9 to TRBJ1-2; D remains ambiguous. V was trimmed by 2 bases and J by 8 bases, leaving 13 bases between them. This CDR3 is built from 13 residues. Germline V gene sequence: CDR1 SGDLS, CDR2 YYNGEE. The CDR3 sequence: CASSVEGSRGYTF. The CDR3 nucleotides read TGTGCCAGCAGCGTTGAGGGTAGTAGGGGCTACACCTTC.

The chain carries TRBV6-1 and TRBJ2-3; D not resolved. Germline CDR1 MNHNS, CDR2 SASEGT. The CDR3 spans 14 residues. Trimming cost V 0 bases and J 4 bases, with 8 bases left between them. CDR3 sequence: CASSEAMWADTQYF. CDR3 sequence (DNA): TGTGCCAGCAGTGAAGCTATGTGGGCAGATACGCAGTATTTT.

The J gene is TRBJ2-3, the V gene TRBV7-7; D possibly corresponds to TRBD2 (6 bases). Germline CDR1 SSHAT, CDR2 FNYEAQ (reference sequence). The V gene lost 0 bases and the J gene lost 5 bases, with 6 bases spanning the gap. The CDR3 totals 13 residues. The CDR3 coding sequence is TGTGCCAGCAGCTTAGCGGAGGGAGATACGCAGTATTTT. Its protein product is CASSLAEGDTQYF.

V and J are TRBV4-1 and TRBJ1-1; D gene uncertain. Germline loops: CDR1 MGHRA, CDR2 YSYEKL. Trimming took off 2 bases at V and 0 bases at J, with 13 bases between the two ends. The CDR3 is 16 residues long. The CDR3 sequence is CASSQFGLVMNTEAFF. Written as DNA, the CDR3 is TGCGCCAGCAGCCAATTCGGGTTGGTCATGAACACTGAAGCTTTCTTT.

The rearrangement links TRBV28 to TRBJ2-1; D possibly uses TRBD1 or TRBD2 (6 bases each). Germline V gene sequence: CDR1 MDHEN, CDR2 SYDVKM. V dropped 2 bases and J dropped 7 bases, with 18 bases sitting between them. There are 16 residues in the CDR3. CDR3 sequence reads: CASSLPPSKGGNEQFF. CDR3 nucleotide sequence: TGTGCCAGCAGTTTACCCCCTAGCAAGGGGGGAAATGAGCAGTTCTTC.

The chain couples TRBV15 to TRBJ2-5; TRBD1 matches at 10 bases. V dropped 3 bases and J dropped 2; count of bases not matched to a gene: 0. This CDR3 has 14 amino acids. Per germline, CDR1 LNHNV and CDR2 YYDKDF (reference sequence). The CDR3 DNA follows: TGTGCCACCAGCAGGGACAGGGGGCAAGAGACCCAGTACTTC. Residues: CATSRDRGQETQYF.

The chain employs TRBV28 and TRBJ2-1; D might be TRBD1 (5 bases). Germline CDR1 is MDHEN and CDR2 is SYDVKM. The germline V and J ends were trimmed by 6 bases and 4 bases, with 19 bases remaining between them. CDR3 length: 16 residues. CDR3 sequence: CASSSRTYRVYNEQFF. The CDR3 DNA reads TGTGCCAGCAGCTCCAGGACATATAGGGTGTACAATGAGCAGTTCTTC.

The CDR3 coding sequence is TGCGCCAGCAGCACCGGACTAGCGCTGAACACCGGGGAGCTGTTTTTT. Its protein is CASSTGLALNTGELFF. The chain links TRBV5-1 to TRBJ2-2; 9 positions agree with TRBD2. The CDR3 contains 16 residues. Germline-derived CDR1 and CDR2 are SGHRS and YFSETQ. The junction had 5 bases not matched to a gene; V was cut back by 4 bases and J by 1 base.

The chain employs TRBV6-6 and TRBJ2-5, with no clear D. Trimming removed 2 bases from V and 2 bases from J, with 3 bases in between. The germline gives CDR1 MNHNY, CDR2 SVGAGI (reference sequence). The CDR3 is 12 residues long. The CDR3 nucleotides are TGTGCCAGCAGTTACGGGCAAGAGACCCAGTACTTC. It codes for CASSYGQETQYF.